These 18 T cell receptor beta chains were all obtained from the same sample, sequenced in a study of TIL therapy for anti-PD-1-resistant metastatic lung cancer. Time point denoted: pre-treatment sample, taken before nivolumab and TIL therapy. Most excised metastases sampled were pleural nodules or supraclavicular lymph nodes. The immunoSEQ assay was v3. Generated by immunoSEQ multiplex PCR, the TCRdb table keeps only in-frame clones and is missing some. The sample yields more than 90,000 clones, around three fifths seen once. The sequencing here drew on tumor tissue, taken at baseline. The receptors derive from a person aged 25 to 80 with non-small cell lung cancer.

This clone was counted between two and nine times. The chain uses TRBV5-6 and TRBJ1-4; no clear D gene. Per the germline V gene, CDR1 is SGHDT and CDR2 is YYEEEE. With 2 bases removed from V and 8 bases from J, the gap between germline ends came to 7 bases. The CDR3 spans 12 residues. CDR3 in DNA: TGTGCCAGCAGCTTTGGGCGGGAAAAACTGTTTTTT. This encodes CASSFGREKLFF. The whole variable domain, filled in from reference TRBV5-6 and TRBJ1-4, reads DAGVTQSPTHLIKTRGQQVTLRCSPKSGHDTVSWYQQALGQGPQFIFQYYEEEERQRGNFPDRFSGHQFPNYSSELNVNALLLGDSALYLCASSFGREKLFFGSGTQLSVL.

This clone was found a few times. This sequence joins TRBV6-5 and TRBJ1-5, with TRBD1 as a possible D gene (5 bases). Germline-derived CDR1 and CDR2 are MNHEY and SVGAGI. Trimming took off 6 bases at V and 4 bases at J, with 16 bases between the two ends. This CDR3 region has 15 residues. CDR3 bases: TGTGCCAGCAGGCGCGCACGGGGCTCTAATCAGCCCCAGCATTTT. Translation: CASRRARGSNQPQHF.

The V and J genes are TRBV6-6 and TRBJ2-2; D perhaps matches TRBD1 (6 bases). In germline, CDR1 is MNHNY, CDR2 SVGAGI (reference sequence). This CDR3 contains 13 residues. Trimming removed 6 bases at V and 4 bases at J, with 9 bases between. CDR3 nucleotide sequence: TGTGCCAGCAGCATGACAGGCACCGGGGAGCTGTTTTTT. It specifies CASSMTGTGELFF.

The CDR3 protein is CATSGSGRNLNEQFF. The CDR3 DNA follows: TGTGCCACCAGTGGTAGCGGGCGGAACCTGAATGAGCAGTTCTTC. This chain links TRBV24-1 with TRBJ2-1; 7 bases map to TRBD2. CDR1 is KGHDR, CDR2 SFDVKD, per germline. This CDR3 contains 15 residues. V was clipped by 5 bases and J by 7 bases; unmatched bases: 10.

In the case of this clone: At one boundary the junction diverges from the germline segment, which might be a read error. The J gene is TRBJ1-5, the V gene TRBV7-9; 9 nucleotides line up with TRBD1. The germline gives CDR1 SEHNR, CDR2 FQNEAQ (reference sequence). The CDR3 has 12 amino acids. The CDR3 DNA reads as TGTGCCAGCAGCTTAGCTGGGGGGGACAGGGATTTT. This translates into CASSLAGGDRDF.

This clone was observed a single time. The chain recombines TRBV6-5 with TRBJ2-3, with D perhaps given as TRBD1 or TRBD2 (5 bases each). V was cut by 5 bases and J by 0 bases, with 12 bases left in between. The V gene's germline CDR1 is MNHEY and CDR2 SVGAGI. The CDR3 is 15 amino acids. The CDR3 spells CASSQRWGSTDTQYF. CDR3 nucleotide sequence: TGTGCCAGCAGTCAACGCTGGGGGAGCACAGATACGCAGTATTTT.

This clone showed up just a few times. The chain combines TRBV6-2 or TRBV6-3 with TRBJ2-1; D unresolved. Per germline, CDR1 MNHEY and CDR2 SVGEGT. The CDR3 totals 16 residues. Trimming took 6 bases from V and 8 from J, leaving 23 bases between them. CDR3 DNA: TGTGCCAGCAGCGCAGCCTTGGGGAATTCCGTCGATGAGCAGTTCTTC. This sequence encodes CASSAALGNSVDEQFF.

To note about this clone: Other DNA sequences within the sample encode an identical CDR3. This rearrangement joins TRBV6-6 to TRBJ2-7; 7 bases match TRBD1. The CDR3 covers 12 residues. V was clipped by 5 bases and J by 2 bases; unmatched bases: 0. CDR1 is MNHNY, CDR2 SVGAGI, per germline (reference sequence). The CDR3 sequence: CASSGTAYEQYF. DNA for the CDR3: TGTGCCAGCAGTGGGACAGCCTACGAGCAGTACTTC.

The chain recombines TRBV6-6 with TRBJ2-2; TRBD2 agrees at 11 bases. The germline CDR1 and CDR2 sequences are MNHNY and SVGAGI (reference sequence). V dropped 5 bases and J dropped 5; count of bases not matched to a gene: 4. This CDR3 spans 15 amino acids. This chain's CDR3 is CASSLSGGDTGELFF. CDR3 coding DNA: TGTGCCAGCAGTCTTAGCGGGGGGGATACCGGGGAGCTGTTTTTT.

The chain links TRBV7-9 to TRBJ2-2; perhaps D is TRBD1 or TRBD2 (6 bases each). The CDR3 has 15 amino acids. Trimming stripped 5 bases from V and 1 base from J, with 11 bases between. CDR1 is SEHNR, CDR2 FQNEAQ, per germline (reference sequence). CDR3 nucleotide sequence: TGTGCCAGCAGCCGGGGGCGGATGAACACCGGGGAGCTGTTTTTT. Translation: CASSRGRMNTGELFF.

The gene calls are TRBV7-8 and TRBJ2-5; no clear D. The CDR3 sequence is 14 residues long. Trimming took off 5 bases at V and 0 bases at J, with 10 bases between the two ends. CDR1 and CDR2 (germline): SGHVS, FQNEAQ. CDR3 bases: TGTGCCAGCAGCCCGCAGACGTACCAAGAGACCCAGTACTTC. This encodes CASSPQTYQETQYF.

This clone was recorded at least ten times. The chain couples TRBV2 to TRBJ1-4; 7 bases are a match to TRBD1. Germline CDR1 reads SNHLY; CDR2 reads FYNNEI. The CDR3 sequence is 13 residues long. V lost 6 bases and J lost 8; bases outside the gene matches: 6. CDR3 bases: TGTGCCAGCAGGGGACAGTCGAGCGAAAAACTGTTTTTT. This sequence encodes CASRGQSSEKLFF. The full variable domain, completed using reference TRBV2 and TRBJ1-4, is EPEVTQTPSHQVTQMGQEVILRCVPISNHLYFYWYRQILGQKVEFLVSFYNNEISEKSEIFDDQFSVERPDGSNFTLKIRSTKLEDSAMYFCASRGQSSEKLFFGSGTQLSVL.

The table lists this clone with a few counts. This CDR3 is CASFGQDTEAFF. In DNA form, the CDR3 reads TGTGCCAGCTTCGGACAGGACACTGAAGCTTTCTTT. This chain uses TRBV5-4 with TRBJ1-1; 7 positions match TRBD1. Germline loops: CDR1 SGHNT, CDR2 YYREEE (reference sequence). There are 12 residues in the CDR3. After removal of 7 bases from V and 3 bases from J, the junction contained 3 bases not matched to a gene.

This chain uses TRBV9 with TRBJ2-2, with TRBD1 identical over 10 bases. The V gene's germline CDR1 is SGDLS and CDR2 YYNGEE. V was pared by 3 bases and J by 6 bases, with 11 bases of the junction left unmatched. The CDR3 is made up of 17 amino acids. The CDR3 reads CASSAGDRGGGAGELFF. DNA for the CDR3: TGTGCCAGCAGCGCAGGGGACAGGGGAGGAGGCGCCGGGGAGCTGTTTTTT.

This clone was recorded a few times. The V and J genes are TRBV9 and TRBJ2-3; D gene ambiguous. CDR3 size: 18 residues. V dropped 3 bases and J dropped 0 bases, with 20 bases sitting between them. From germline, CDR1 is SGDLS and CDR2 YYNGEE. Here the CDR3 DNA reads TGTGCCAGCAGCGGAGCCTATGGACCACTCATGAGCACAGATACGCAGTATTTT. Protein sequence: CASSGAYGPLMSTDTQYF. Variable domain in full (rest from reference TRBV9 and TRBJ2-3): DSGVTQTPKHLITATGQRVTLRCSPRSGDLSVYWYQQSLDQGLQFLIQYYNGEERAKGNILERFSAQQFPDLHSELNLSSLELGDSALYFCASSGAYGPLMSTDTQYFGPGTRLTVL.

For the CDR3, the DNA is TGTGCCACCAGGCGGGGGACCTATGGCTACACCTTC. This sequence encodes CATRRGTYGYTF. The rearrangement joins TRBV28 to TRBJ1-2; tentative D call: TRBD1 (5 bases). The CDR3 is 12 residues long. Trimming left V 10 bases short and J 4 bases short, with 13 bases between. Looked up from germline, CDR1 is MDHEN and CDR2 is SYDVKM.

This chain links TRBV7-2 with TRBJ2-5; TRBD2 agrees at 11 bases. Germline V gene lookup returns CDR1 SGHTA and CDR2 FQGNSA. The CDR3 loop spans 17 amino acids. Unmatched junction bases numbered 9, after V lost 5 bases and J lost 1 base. Here the CDR3 DNA reads TGTGCCAGCAGCGGACGACTAGCGGGGTTATCCCAAGAGACCCAGTACTTC. Translation gives CASSGRLAGLSQETQYF.

The CDR3 loop is CASSPPGQTFYGYTF. The DNA for the CDR3 is TGTGCCAGCTCACCACCGGGACAGACATTCTATGGCTACACCTTC. This chain connects TRBV18 to TRBJ1-2; 7 nucleotides agree with TRBD1. Germline CDR1 and CDR2: KGHSH and LQKENI. V lost 0 bases, J lost 4 bases, and 5 bases stayed unmatched. The CDR3 runs 15 residues.